A single sample gave rise to the 11 T cell receptor beta chains below, sequenced in a study of blood T cell repertoires in COVID-19. TCRdb's copy holds only in-frame clones and misses some; the assay was immunoSEQ multiplex PCR. The data contain around 300,000 clones, roughly 85% of them singletons. Sequencing was carried out using peripheral blood. The receptors here all came from a woman in her 70s with acute or convalescent COVID-19.

CDR3 protein: CASSLARGGTDEKLFF. In nucleotides, the CDR3 is TGTGCCAGCAGCTTGGCCCGGGGAGGTACGGATGAAAAACTGTTTTTT. The J gene is TRBJ1-4, the V gene TRBV5-5; D call uncertain. CDR1 is SGHKS, CDR2 YYEKEE, per germline (reference sequence). The CDR3 runs to 16 residues. V lost 0 bases and J 6 bases, leaving 15 bases between the germline ends.

The chain combines TRBV3-1 (or the pseudogene TRBV3-2) with TRBJ2-7; D possibly corresponds to TRBD2 (5 bases). Trimming shortened V by 3 bases and J by 3 bases, and 6 bases separated the two germline ends. The germline V gene encodes CDR1 LGHDT and CDR2 YNNKEL (reference sequence). The CDR3 covers 12 residues. The CDR3 DNA reads TGTGCCAGCAGCCACGCGGGCTACGAGCAGTACTTC. It specifies CASSHAGYEQYF.

This clone was recorded a few times. V gene TRBV10-3 combines with J gene TRBJ2-2; D perhaps matches TRBD2 (6 bases). The CDR3 length is 14 residues. Germline CDR1 and CDR2: ENHRY and SYGVKD. V was shortened by 8 bases and J by 2 bases, with 12 bases between the two germline ends. The CDR3 spells CAIRRGLNTGELFF. The CDR3 region has the DNA TGTGCCATCCGGCGGGGACTCAACACCGGGGAGCTGTTTTTT.

This clone showed up just a few times. This chain connects TRBV9 to TRBJ2-1; 9 bases agree with TRBD1. V trimming: 4 bases; J trimming: 7 bases; junction bases outside the gene matches: 6. The germline gives CDR1 SGDLS, CDR2 YYNGEE. CDR3 length equals 14 residues. CDR3 loop: CASSPRDRANEQFF. As DNA, the CDR3 is TGTGCCAGCAGCCCTCGGGACAGGGCTAATGAGCAGTTCTTC. Looking up the rest from reference TRBV9 and TRBJ2-1 gives the full variable domain: DSGVTQTPKHLITATGQRVTLRCSPRSGDLSVYWYQQSLDQGLQFLIQYYNGEERAKGNILERFSAQQFPDLHSELNLSSLELGDSALYFCASSPRDRANEQFFGPGTRLTVL.

The chain recombines TRBV5-6 with TRBJ2-1, with D perhaps TRBD2 (6 bases). The CDR3 totals 14 residues. Germline V lookup: CDR1 SGHDT, CDR2 YYEEEE. The V end lost 4 bases, the J end lost 8 bases, and 16 bases lay between the germline ends. The CDR3: CASSRVGGGDEQFF. CDR3 bases: TGTGCCAGCAGCCGCGTGGGGGGTGGGGATGAGCAGTTCTTC.

This clone was seen just once. V usage is TRBV11-2 and J usage is TRBJ1-2; D uncertain. In germline, CDR1 is SGHAT, CDR2 FQNNGV. The CDR3 runs to 15 residues. Deletions cut 3 bases from V and 1 base from J, with 12 bases between. As DNA, the CDR3 is TGTGCCAGCAGCTTTGGCCGGCAGGATAACTATGGCTACACCTTC. Amino acid sequence: CASSFGRQDNYGYTF.

The chain combines TRBV11-3 with TRBJ2-5; 16 positions match TRBD2. Germline assignment: CDR1 SGHNT and CDR2 YENEEA. CDR3 length equals 17 residues. Germline trimming cut 5 bases from V and 5 bases from J; bases unmatched to any gene: 8. The CDR3 sequence is CASSPGLAGGSGETQYF. CDR3 DNA: TGTGCCAGCAGCCCGGGACTAGCGGGGGGGAGCGGGGAGACCCAGTACTTC.

The chain links TRBV19 to TRBJ1-5, with 8 positions matching TRBD1. J was trimmed by 1 base and V by 1 base; bases with no gene match: 6. Per germline, CDR1 LNHDA and CDR2 SQIVND (reference sequence). The CDR3 runs to 17 residues. CDR3 residues: CASSIADRGNSNQPQHF. The CDR3 coding sequence is TGTGCCAGTAGTATAGCCGACAGGGGAAACAGCAATCAGCCCCAGCATTTT.

V gene TRBV9 combines with J gene TRBJ2-1; D is perhaps TRBD2 (7 bases). The V end lost 5 bases, the J end lost 8 bases, and 11 bases lay between the germline ends. This CDR3 is built from 12 residues. Germline V gene sequence: CDR1 SGDLS, CDR2 YYNGEE. The CDR3: CASRGRGDEQFF. CDR3 DNA sequence: TGTGCCAGCAGAGGGAGGGGGGATGAGCAGTTCTTC.

The J gene is TRBJ1-6, the V gene TRBV5-6; a possible D gene is TRBD1 (6 bases). The germline gives CDR1 SGHDT, CDR2 YYEEEE. The CDR3 loop spans 15 amino acids. V lost 1 base and J 9 bases, leaving 14 bases between the germline ends. This chain's CDR3 is CASSLQGGSSSPLHF. CDR3 nucleotide sequence: TGTGCCAGCAGCTTGCAAGGGGGTTCATCTTCACCCCTCCACTTT. Based on the CDR3 plus reference TRBV5-6 and TRBJ1-6, the full variable domain is DAGVTQSPTHLIKTRGQQVTLRCSPKSGHDTVSWYQQALGQGPQFIFQYYEEEERQRGNFPDRFSGHQFPNYSSELNVNALLLGDSALYLCASSLQGGSSSPLHFGNGTRLTVT.

V gene TRBV18 combines with J gene TRBJ1-6, with 7 bases identical to TRBD1. The CDR3 sequence is 13 residues long. Germline assignment: CDR1 KGHSH and CDR2 LQKENI. With V trimmed by 6 bases and J by 9 bases, 5 bases remained unmatched. The chain's CDR3 is CASSPTGFSPLHF. The CDR3 DNA is TGTGCCAGCTCCCCGACAGGGTTTTCACCCCTCCACTTT.